This T cell receptor (beta chain) was identified in a study of response to subunit inactivated influenza vaccine. Unmatched junction bases numbered 3, after V lost 4 bases and J lost 0 bases. CDR3 length equals 14 residues. CDR1 SGHRS and CDR2 YFSETQ come from the germline V gene. Using its own MiXCR run on the RT-PCR reads, TCRdb lists one record per CDR3 protein. The data show approximately 730,000 distinct CDR3 sequences, approximately 15% seen once. This clonotype came up a few times. This specimen consisted of PBMCs from blood, obtained approximately 15 days before vaccination. The sequence was collected from a man in his fifties or sixties who received an inactivated influenza vaccine. V usage is TRBV5-1 and J usage is TRBJ2-5, with 7 nucleotides matching TRBD2. CDR3 nucleotides: TGCGCCAGCAGCAGAACTAGCGACCAAGAGACCCAGTACTTC. Its translation: CASSRTSDQETQYF.